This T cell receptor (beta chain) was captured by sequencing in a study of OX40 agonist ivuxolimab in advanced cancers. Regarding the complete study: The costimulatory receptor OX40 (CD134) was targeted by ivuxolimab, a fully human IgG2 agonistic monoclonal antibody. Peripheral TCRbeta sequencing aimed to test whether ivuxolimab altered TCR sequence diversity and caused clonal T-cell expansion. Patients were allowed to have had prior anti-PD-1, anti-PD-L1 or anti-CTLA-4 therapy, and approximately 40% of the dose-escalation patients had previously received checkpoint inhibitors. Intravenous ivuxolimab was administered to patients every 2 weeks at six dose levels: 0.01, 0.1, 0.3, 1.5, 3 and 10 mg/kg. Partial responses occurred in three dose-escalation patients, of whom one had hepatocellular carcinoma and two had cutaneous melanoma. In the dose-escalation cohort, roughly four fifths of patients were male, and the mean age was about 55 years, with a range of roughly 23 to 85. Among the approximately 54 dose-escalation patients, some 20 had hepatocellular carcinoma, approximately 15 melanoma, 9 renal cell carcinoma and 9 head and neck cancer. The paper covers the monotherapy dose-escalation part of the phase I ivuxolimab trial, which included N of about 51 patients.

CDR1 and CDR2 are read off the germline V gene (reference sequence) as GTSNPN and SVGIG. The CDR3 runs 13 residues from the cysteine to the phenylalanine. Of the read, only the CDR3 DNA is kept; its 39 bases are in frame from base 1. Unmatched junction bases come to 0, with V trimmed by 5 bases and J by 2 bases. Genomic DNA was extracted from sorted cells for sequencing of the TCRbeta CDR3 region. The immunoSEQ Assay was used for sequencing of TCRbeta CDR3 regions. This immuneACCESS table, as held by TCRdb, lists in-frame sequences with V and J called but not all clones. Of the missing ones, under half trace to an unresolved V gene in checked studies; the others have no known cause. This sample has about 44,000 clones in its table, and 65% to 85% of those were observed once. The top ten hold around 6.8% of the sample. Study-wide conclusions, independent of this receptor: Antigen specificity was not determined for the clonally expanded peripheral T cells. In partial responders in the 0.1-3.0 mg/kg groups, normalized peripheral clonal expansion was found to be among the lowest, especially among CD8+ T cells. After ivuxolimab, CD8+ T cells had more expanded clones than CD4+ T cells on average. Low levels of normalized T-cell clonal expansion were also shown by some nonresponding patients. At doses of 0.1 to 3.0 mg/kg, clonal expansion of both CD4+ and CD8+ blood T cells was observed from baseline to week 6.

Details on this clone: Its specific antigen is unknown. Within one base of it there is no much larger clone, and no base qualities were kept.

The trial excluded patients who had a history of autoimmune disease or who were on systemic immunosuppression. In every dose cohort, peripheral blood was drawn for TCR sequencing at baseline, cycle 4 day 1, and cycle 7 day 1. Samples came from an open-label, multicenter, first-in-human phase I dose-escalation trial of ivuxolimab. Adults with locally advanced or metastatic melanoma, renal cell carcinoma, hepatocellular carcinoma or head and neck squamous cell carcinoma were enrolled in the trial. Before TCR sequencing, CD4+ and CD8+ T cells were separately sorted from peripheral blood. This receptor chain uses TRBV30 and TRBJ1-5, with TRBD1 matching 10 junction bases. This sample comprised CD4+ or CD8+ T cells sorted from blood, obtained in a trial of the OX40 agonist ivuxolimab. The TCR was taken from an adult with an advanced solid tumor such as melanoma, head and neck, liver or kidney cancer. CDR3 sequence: CAWDRGRNQPQHF. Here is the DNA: TGTGCCTGGGACAGGGGGCGCAATCAGCCCCAGCATTTT.